One and the same sample provided the 31 T cell receptor beta chains below, sequenced in a study of regulatory T cells in long-lasting Graves disease. Libraries of TCR beta came from iRepertoire HTBI primers plus Arm-PCR of CDR3 regions. TCRdb reprocessed the multiplex PCR reads with MiXCR, giving one entry per CDR3 protein. The repertoire includes approximately 400,000 distinct CDR3 sequences, under 15% of them detected once, and 16% sits in the top ten. Time point given: newly diagnosed GD, antithyroid drugs for less than 3 months. PBMCs provided the RNA from which the TCR library was made. The same sample was also used in a study of T cells in Graves' hyperthyroidism and ophthalmopathy.

Specimen: peripheral blood mononuclear cells (PBMCs), collected at new diagnosis, from a patient treated with antithyroid drugs. Source of these receptors: a young woman with Graves disease.

This chain joins TRBV5-1 and TRBJ2-5, with no clear D. Germline V lookup: CDR1 SGHRS, CDR2 YFSETQ. This CDR3 is built from 14 residues. Trimming cost V 0 bases and J 2 bases, with 8 bases left between them. The CDR3 DNA reads as TGCGCCAGCAGCTTGGTGCCAGAGCAAGAGACCCAGTACTTC. It is translated as CASSLVPEQETQYF.

This clonotype was found many times. The chain carries TRBV30 and TRBJ2-1, with a tentative D call TRBD2 (6 bases). With 4 bases removed from V and 9 bases from J, the gap between germline ends came to 16 bases. The CDR3 is 13 amino acids. The germline V gene encodes CDR1 GTSNPN and CDR2 SVGIG (reference sequence). The CDR3 region has the DNA TGTGCCTGGAAGGATCTAGCGTGGGGTGAGCAGTTCTTC. Protein product: CAWKDLAWGEQFF.

There are many counts of this clonotype. V gene TRBV12-3 or TRBV12-4 combines with J gene TRBJ2-7; D gene unclear. The CDR3 totals 14 residues. V dropped 3 bases and J dropped 3 bases, with 12 bases sitting between them. In DNA, the CDR3 is TGTGCCAGCAGTTTGTACAGAACTTTCTACGAGCAGTACTTC. Encoded protein: CASSLYRTFYEQYF.

This clonotype was detected ten times or more. The chain is built from TRBV11-2 and TRBJ2-2; D tentatively fits TRBD1 or TRBD2 (6 bases each). Trimming stripped 2 bases from V and 5 bases from J, with 12 bases between. Per germline, CDR1 SGHAT and CDR2 FQNNGV. The CDR3 is made up of 15 amino acids. For the CDR3, the DNA is TGTGCCAGCAGCTTACTAGGGGGAGGAACCGGGGAGCTGTTTTTT. It is translated as CASSLLGGGTGELFF.

The chain links TRBV7-9 to TRBJ2-1; perhaps TRBD2 as D (7 bases). The CDR3 runs to 15 residues. Germline CDR1 and CDR2: SEHNR and FQNEAQ (reference sequence). Trimming left V 5 bases short and J 9 bases short, with 20 bases between. This CDR3 reads CASSSLGGAFAEQFF. CDR3 sequence (DNA): TGTGCCAGCAGCAGTTTGGGGGGGGCCTTCGCTGAGCAGTTCTTC.

This clonotype was observed at least ten times. The chain recombines TRBV18 with TRBJ2-7, with D unresolved. This CDR3 is 13 amino acids long. V was trimmed by 3 bases and J by 7 bases, leaving 13 bases between them. The germline V gene encodes CDR1 KGHSH and CDR2 LQKENI. The CDR3 nucleotides are TGTGCCAGCTCACCCATGAACCGGGCGGAGCAGTACTTC. It codes for CASSPMNRAEQYF.

A remark on this clonotype: A far larger clone is just one base off, so this is likely a read error. The V gene is TRBV28, the J gene TRBJ2-3; D gene ambiguous. Germline CDR1 MDHEN, CDR2 SYDVKM. Trimming removed 5 bases at V and 2 bases at J, with 14 bases between. This CDR3 is built from 15 residues. Here the CDR3 reads CASSTGFQPTDTQYF. For the CDR3, the DNA is TGTGCCAGCAGTACCGGGTTCCAACCCACAGATACGCAGTATTTT.

Remarks on this clonotype: A much larger clone sits a single nucleotide away, making a read error possible. This chain links TRBV11-2 with TRBJ2-5, with 8 bases aligning to TRBD2. The V gene end was trimmed by 5 bases and the J gene end by 11 bases; junction bases not matched to a gene: 13. CDR3 length: 14 residues. Germline-derived CDR1 and CDR2 are SGHAT and FQNNGV. CDR3 nucleotides: TGTGCCAGCAGCACGGGACTAGAATTCGATGAGCAGTACTTC. Translated, it gives CASSTGLEFDEQYF.

The chain has TRBV4-1 and TRBJ2-3; 10 bases line up with TRBD2. CDR3 size: 17 residues. The germline V gene has CDR1 MGHRA and CDR2 YSYEKL. V was clipped by 1 base and J by 11 bases; unmatched bases: 15. CDR3 DNA: TGCGCCAGCAGCCAAGTGCTAGCGGGAGTACCAACCCATGGGCAGTATTTT. Translated: CASSQVLAGVPTHGQYF.

This clonotype turned up a few times. V usage is TRBV30 and J usage is TRBJ1-3, with 7 bases lining up with TRBD1. The V gene's germline CDR1 is GTSNPN and CDR2 SVGIG (reference sequence). The CDR3 is made up of 13 amino acids. V gave up 6 bases and J gave up 11 bases; unmatched junction bases: 13. For the CDR3, the DNA is TGTGCCTGTAACACAGGGGCTGGGAGTGCCATATATTTT. Residues: CACNTGAGSAIYF.

The CDR3 reads CASSAEGYTIYF. The CDR3 nucleotides read TGTGCCAGCAGCGCCGAGGGATACACCATATATTTT. The V gene is TRBV6-4, the J gene TRBJ1-3; D is unclear. Germline lookup yields CDR1 MRHNA and CDR2 SNTAGT. This CDR3 has 12 residues. V lost 6 bases and J 8 bases, leaving 11 bases between the germline ends.

In the case of this clonotype: A much larger clone lies a single base off, so this may be a read error. The chain recombines TRBV30 with TRBJ1-3; no firm D call. The CDR3 totals 16 residues. Between the trimmed V and J ends, which lost 5 bases and 0 bases, there was a span of 17 bases. Germline values: CDR1 GTSNPN, CDR2 SVGIG (reference sequence). The CDR3 DNA reads TGTGCCTGGGGCCCTAAGCGCGGGTTCTCTGGAAACACCATATATTTT. Translation: CAWGPKRGFSGNTIYF.

This clonotype has ten or more counts. This chain joins TRBV20-1 and TRBJ2-3, with 9 bases that match TRBD2. Germline CDR1 is DFQATT and CDR2 is SNEGSKA (reference sequence). V dropped 2 bases and J dropped 0; count of bases not matched to a gene: 3. CDR3 length equals 15 residues. CDR3 protein: CSARQTSGSTDTQYF. CDR3 nucleotide sequence: TGCAGTGCTAGACAGACTAGCGGTAGCACAGATACGCAGTATTTT.

This chain uses TRBV24-1 with TRBJ2-5, with 7 bases identical to TRBD2. Trimming at V came to 7 bases and at J to 4 bases, leaving 11 bases not matched to a gene. From germline, CDR1 is KGHDR and CDR2 SFDVKD. The CDR3 spans 15 residues. CDR3 bases: TGTGCCACCAGCCACTCAAGGGAGGGCGGAGAGACCCAGTACTTC. Its protein is CATSHSREGGETQYF.

Concerning this clonotype itself: The junction does not match germline at one end; this may be a read error. The chain uses TRBV7-6 and TRBJ2-4; D is tentatively TRBD1 or TRBD2 (5 bases each). The germline CDR1 and CDR2 sequences are SGHVS and FNYEAQ. The CDR3 length is 13 residues. In DNA form, the CDR3 reads TGTGCCAGCAGCTTATCGAGAGGGACGGAGCCGTTCTTC. Residues: CASSLSRGTEPFF. Supplemented by reference TRBV7-6 and TRBJ2-4, the full variable domain reads GAGVSQSPRYKVTKRGQDVALRCDPISGHVSLYWYRQALGQGPEFLTYFNYEAQQDKSGLPNDRFSAERPEGSISTLTIQRTEQRDSAMYRCASSLSRGTEPFFGAGTRLSVL.

CDR3 sequence: CASSSGNRVGSTEAFF. The CDR3 DNA reads as TGTGCCAGCAGCTCAGGAAACAGGGTAGGGAGCACTGAAGCTTTCTTT. The V gene is TRBV7-2, the J gene TRBJ1-1, with D possibly TRBD1 on 6 matching bases. The CDR3 extends over 16 amino acids. The germline V and J ends were trimmed by 4 bases and 4 bases, with 19 bases remaining between them. Per the germline V gene, CDR1 is SGHTA and CDR2 is FQGNSA.

This clonotype has a count of ten or more. This chain joins TRBV4-1 and TRBJ1-1; no clear D. The CDR3 is made up of 14 amino acids. V gave up 2 bases and J gave up 1 base, with 8 bases separating them. CDR1 is MGHRA and CDR2 is YSYEKL in the germline V gene. CDR3 in amino acids: CASSQTPTNTEAFF. CDR3 in DNA: TGCGCCAGCAGCCAAACCCCGACGAACACTGAAGCTTTCTTT.

This clonotype was found many times. The J gene is TRBJ2-3, the V gene TRBV20-1; 14 positions agree with TRBD2. The trim removed 2 bases at V and 8 bases at J, leaving 12 bases unmatched. The CDR3 covers 17 residues. The germline CDR1 and CDR2 sequences are DFQATT and SNEGSKA (reference sequence). CDR3 in amino acids: CSARSYGTSGSHITQYF. As DNA, the CDR3 is TGCAGTGCTAGATCTTACGGGACTAGCGGGAGCCACATTACGCAGTATTTT.

This clonotype was observed a few times. The rearrangement joins TRBV20-1 to TRBJ2-1; 11 nucleotides agree with TRBD2. Germline V gene lookup returns CDR1 DFQATT and CDR2 SNEGSKA (reference sequence). The CDR3 spans 15 residues. J lost 3 bases, V lost 6 bases, and 7 bases had no gene match. This chain's CDR3 is CSAPGTSGHYNEQFF. The CDR3 nucleotides are TGCAGTGCCCCCGGGACTAGCGGACACTACAATGAGCAGTTCTTC.

This clonotype was recorded at least ten times. V and J are TRBV4-1 and TRBJ2-7; 7 bases map to TRBD2. The CDR3 is made up of 15 amino acids. V trimming: 1 base; J trimming: 4 bases; junction bases outside the gene matches: 7. Germline values: CDR1 MGHRA, CDR2 YSYEKL. DNA for the CDR3: TGCGCCAGCAGCCAAGGGAAGCGGGACTGGTACGAGCAGTACTTC. Amino acids: CASSQGKRDWYEQYF.

There are many counts of this clonotype. This chain connects TRBV10-3 to TRBJ2-7; D ambiguous. V was cut by 2 bases and J by 2 bases, with 7 bases left in between. CDR3 length: 13 amino acids. Germline-derived CDR1 and CDR2 are ENHRY and SYGVKD. Here the CDR3 reads CAISEGPPYEQYF. DNA of the CDR3: TGTGCCATCAGTGAGGGGCCCCCCTACGAGCAGTACTTC.

This clonotype was found many times. The chain recombines TRBV7-9 with TRBJ2-3, with unresolved D. The germline V gene encodes CDR1 SEHNR and CDR2 FQNEAQ (reference sequence). Trimming removed 7 bases from V and 3 bases from J, with 17 bases in between. CDR3 length: 15 residues. CDR3 coding DNA: TGTGCCAGCACCTTGGCCGGGTCAAGAACAGATACGCAGTATTTT. This sequence encodes CASTLAGSRTDTQYF.

This clonotype was recorded many times. The chain joins TRBV29-1 to TRBJ1-1; D is unresolved. V was pared by 6 bases and J by 4 bases, with 15 bases between. The length of the CDR3 is 13 residues. In germline, CDR1 is SQVTM, CDR2 ANQGSEA. Written as DNA, the CDR3 is TGCAGCGTCTACAGATCACGGGGCACTGAAGCTTTCTTT. Translated, it gives CSVYRSRGTEAFF.

This clonotype was recorded many times. The chain recombines TRBV5-1 with TRBJ1-4; D not resolved. Germline CDR1 reads SGHRS; CDR2 reads YFSETQ. The V end was cut by 4 bases, the J end by 3 bases, with 19 bases between. The CDR3 length is 17 residues. DNA of the CDR3: TGCGCCAGCAGCCGGACCGGCTTCCTAACGGCTAATGAAAAACTGTTTTTT. This sequence encodes CASSRTGFLTANEKLFF. The full variable domain, rest sourced from reference TRBV5-1 and TRBJ1-4, is KAGVTQTPRYLIKTRGQQVTLSCSPISGHRSVSWYQQTPGQGLQFLFEYFSETQRNKGNFPGRFSGRQFSNSRSEMNVSTLELGDSALYLCASSRTGFLTANEKLFFGSGTQLSVL.

In this sample, this clonotype turned up many times. An end of the junction does not agree with germline; a read error may underlie this. This rearrangement joins TRBV20-1 to TRBJ2-2; TRBD1 is a possible D gene (6 bases). This CDR3 has 14 residues. Germline V CDR1 and CDR2: DFQATT, SNEGSKA (reference sequence). CDR3 sequence: CSARGPSNTGELFF. CDR3 DNA: TGCAGTGCCAGGGGACCTTCAAACACCGGAGAGCTGTTTTTT.

This clonotype appeared a few times. The rearrangement joins TRBV11-1 to TRBJ2-1; possibly TRBD1 for D (6 bases). V lost 9 bases to trimming and J lost 3 bases, with 18 bases between them. The CDR3 length is 15 residues. The germline CDR1 and CDR2 sequences are SGHAT and FQDESV (reference sequence). The CDR3 sequence is CASSGVPGDYNEQFF. The CDR3 bases are TGTGCCAGTAGTGGGGTCCCAGGGGACTACAATGAGCAGTTCTTC. Together with reference TRBV11-1 and TRBJ2-1, the CDR3 gives the full variable domain: EAEVAQSPRYKITEKSQAVAFWCDPISGHATLYWYRQILGQGPELLVQFQDESVVDDSQLPKDRFSAERLKGVDSTLKIQPAELGDSAMYLCASSGVPGDYNEQFFGPGTRLTVL.

This clonotype was observed a few times. The chain combines TRBV9 with TRBJ1-6, with 9 nucleotides matching TRBD1. The V segment lost 4 bases and the J segment 9 bases; nucleotides outside the gene matches: 11. The CDR3 is made up of 16 amino acids. CDR1 is SGDLS, CDR2 YYNGEE, per germline. CDR3 in amino acids: CASSFHPGQGSSPLHF. CDR3 DNA sequence: TGTGCCAGCAGCTTCCACCCGGGACAGGGAAGTTCACCCCTCCACTTT.

This clonotype was seen many times. The chain employs TRBV12-3 or TRBV12-4 and TRBJ1-2; D perhaps matches TRBD1 (6 bases). Deletions cut 4 bases from V and 6 bases from J, with 12 bases between. The CDR3 sequence is 13 residues long. CDR3 DNA: TGTGCCAGCAGTTCCGCAGGGACACATGGCTACACCTTC. Its protein is CASSSAGTHGYTF.

J is TRBJ2-1 and V is TRBV6-5, with D perhaps matching TRBD2 (6 bases). Per the germline V gene, CDR1 is MNHEY and CDR2 is SVGAGI. This CDR3 contains 13 residues. Trimming took off 4 bases at V and 15 bases at J, with 19 bases between the two ends. CDR3 DNA: TGTGCCAGCAGTTCACGGGACTCAGAGGTCCTGTTCTTC. Translation gives CASSSRDSEVLFF.

Ten or more counts support this clonotype. This chain uses TRBV6-1 with TRBJ2-7; TRBD2 might be the D (6 bases). The length of the CDR3 is 15 residues. Germline-derived CDR1 and CDR2 are MNHNS and SASEGT. Trimming shortened V by 2 bases and J by 0 bases, and 11 bases separated the two germline ends. CDR3 sequence reads: CASSESGALSYEQYF. The DNA for the CDR3 is TGTGCCAGCAGTGAATCGGGAGCTCTCTCCTACGAGCAGTACTTC.

A few counts support this clonotype. CDR3 protein: CASSPAWQITGELFF. As DNA, the CDR3 is TGTGCCAGCAGCCCCGCGTGGCAGATCACCGGGGAGCTGTTTTTT. The rearrangement joins TRBV7-2 to TRBJ2-2; no clear D gene. Germline V gene sequence: CDR1 SGHTA, CDR2 FQGNSA. The CDR3 length is 15 residues. V shed 5 bases and J shed 4 bases, with 14 bases lying between them.